This T cell receptor (beta chain) was obtained from a study of blood T cell repertoires in COVID-19. Study in general: The samples span acute and convalescent COVID-19 from the United States, Italy and Spain. T cells, B-cell-depleted T cells, or PBMCs supplied cDNA or gDNA.

The junction had 9 bases not matched to a gene; V was cut back by 4 bases and J by 7 bases. The CDR3 spans 15 residues. Germline V gene data show CDR1 as ENHRY and CDR2 as SYGVKD. The authors' processing: From reference gene primer amplification, estimates of nucleated cell counts were derived. Clones were read by immunoSEQ multiplex PCR, and TCRdb kept only the in-frame ones, dropping some. That table supplies the V and J calls and clone size; D and trimming were determined from the DNA. This sample has around 99,000 clones, with approximately 88% found just once. Sequenced sample: peripheral blood. This clonotype originated in a man in his fifties with active or convalescent COVID-19. This chain joins TRBV10-3 and TRBJ2-1, with 8 bases lining up with TRBD2. The CDR3 region is CAISGYLAGGNEQFF. In nucleotides, the CDR3 is TGTGCCATCAGTGGCTATCTAGCGGGTGGGAATGAGCAGTTCTTC.